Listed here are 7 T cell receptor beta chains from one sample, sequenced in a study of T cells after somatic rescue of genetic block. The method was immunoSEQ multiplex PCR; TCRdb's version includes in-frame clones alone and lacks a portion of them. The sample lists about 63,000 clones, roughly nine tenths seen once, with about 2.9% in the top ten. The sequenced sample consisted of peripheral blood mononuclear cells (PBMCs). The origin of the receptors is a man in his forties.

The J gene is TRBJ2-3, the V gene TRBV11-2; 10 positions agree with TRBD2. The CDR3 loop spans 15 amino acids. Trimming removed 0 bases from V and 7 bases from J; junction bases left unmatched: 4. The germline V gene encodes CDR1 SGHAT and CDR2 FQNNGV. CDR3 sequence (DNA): TGTGCCAGCAGCTTAGATCTAGCGGGAGTAAATACGCAGTATTTT. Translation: CASSLDLAGVNTQYF.

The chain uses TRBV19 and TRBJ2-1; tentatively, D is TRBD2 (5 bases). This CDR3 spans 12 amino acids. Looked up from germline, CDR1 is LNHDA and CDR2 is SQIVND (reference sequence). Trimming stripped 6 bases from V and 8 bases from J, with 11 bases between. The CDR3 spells CASSTSIDEQFF. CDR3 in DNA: TGTGCCAGTAGCACTAGTATCGATGAGCAGTTCTTC.

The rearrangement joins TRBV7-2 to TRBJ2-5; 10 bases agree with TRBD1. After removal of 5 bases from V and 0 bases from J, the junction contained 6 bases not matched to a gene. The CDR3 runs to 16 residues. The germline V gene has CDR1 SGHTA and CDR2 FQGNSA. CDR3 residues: CASSTDRGRYQETQYF. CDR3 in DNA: TGTGCCAGCAGCACGGACAGGGGGAGGTACCAAGAGACCCAGTACTTC.

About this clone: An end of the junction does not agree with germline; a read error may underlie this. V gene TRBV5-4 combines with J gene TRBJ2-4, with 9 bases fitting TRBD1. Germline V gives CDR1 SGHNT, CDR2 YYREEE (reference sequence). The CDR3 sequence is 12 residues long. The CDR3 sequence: CASSWTGEGLDF. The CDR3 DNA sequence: TGTGCCAGCAGCTGGACAGGGGAGGGGTTGGACTTC.

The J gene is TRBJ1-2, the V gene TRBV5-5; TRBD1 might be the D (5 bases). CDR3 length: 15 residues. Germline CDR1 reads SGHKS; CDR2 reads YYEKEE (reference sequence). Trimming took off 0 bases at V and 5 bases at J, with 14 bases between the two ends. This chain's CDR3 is CASSLDDRQSYGYTF. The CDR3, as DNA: TGTGCCAGCAGCTTGGATGACAGACAATCTTATGGCTACACCTTC.

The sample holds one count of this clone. CDR3 bases: TGTGCCAGCAGCTTAGCGGGGGGTGGCGAGCAGTACTTC. Protein sequence: CASSLAGGGEQYF. The chain couples TRBV7-6 to TRBJ2-7, with D possibly matching TRBD2 (6 bases). V was trimmed by 0 bases and J by 6 bases, leaving 9 bases between them. The CDR3 sequence is 13 residues long. Germline V CDR1 and CDR2: SGHVS, FNYEAQ.

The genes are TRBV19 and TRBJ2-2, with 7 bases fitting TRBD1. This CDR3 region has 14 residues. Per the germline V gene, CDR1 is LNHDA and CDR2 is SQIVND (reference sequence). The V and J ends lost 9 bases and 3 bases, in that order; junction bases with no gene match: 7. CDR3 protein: CASTTGWDTGELFF. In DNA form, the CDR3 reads TGTGCCAGCACGACAGGGTGGGACACCGGGGAGCTGTTTTTT.